This T cell receptor (beta chain) originates from a study of blood T cell repertoires in COVID-19. About the study: The cDNA or gDNA used as material had been derived from T cells, B-cell-depleted T cells, or PBMCs.

The V gene lost 7 bases and the J gene lost 6 bases, with 13 bases spanning the gap. The germline gives CDR1 LNHDA, CDR2 SQIVND (reference sequence). This CDR3 has 14 residues. Original handling: The assay estimated nucleated cells by amplifying reference gene primers. Some clones are missing from TCRdb's copy, which holds only in-frame ones; the method was immunoSEQ multiplex PCR. D and trimming come from the DNA, and the V and J calls and clone size come from that table. This repertoire shows about 140,000 clones, approximately 82% found once; its top ten account for about 10%. Sequencing input: peripheral blood. The receptor was derived from a man aged 60 to 69 with active or convalescent COVID-19. The genes are TRBV19 and TRBJ1-6; D gene unclear. The CDR3 sequence: CASTVLVSNSPLHF. CDR3 sequence (DNA): TGTGCCAGTACCGTACTGGTTTCTAATTCACCCCTCCACTTT. The variable domain in full, completed from reference TRBV19 and TRBJ1-6, reads DGGITQSPKYLFRKEGQNVTLSCEQNLNHDAMYWYRQDPGQGLRLIYYSQIVNDFQKGDIAEGYSVSREKKESFPLTVTSAQKNPTAFYLCASTVLVSNSPLHFGNGTRLTVT.